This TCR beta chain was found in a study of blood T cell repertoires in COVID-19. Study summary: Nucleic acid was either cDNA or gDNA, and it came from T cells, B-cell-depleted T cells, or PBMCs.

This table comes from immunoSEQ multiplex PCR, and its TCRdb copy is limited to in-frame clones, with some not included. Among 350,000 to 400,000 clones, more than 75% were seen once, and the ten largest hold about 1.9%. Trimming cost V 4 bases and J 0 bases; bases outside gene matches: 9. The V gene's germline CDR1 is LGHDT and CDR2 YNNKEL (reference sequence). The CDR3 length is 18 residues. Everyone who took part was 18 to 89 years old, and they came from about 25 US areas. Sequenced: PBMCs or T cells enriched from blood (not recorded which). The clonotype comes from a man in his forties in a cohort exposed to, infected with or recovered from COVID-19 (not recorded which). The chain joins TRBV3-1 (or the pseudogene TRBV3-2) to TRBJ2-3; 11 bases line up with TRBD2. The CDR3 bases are TGTGCCAGCAGCCGGAATCCCGGACTAGCGGGTAGCACAGATACGCAGTATTTT. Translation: CASSRNPGLAGSTDTQYF.